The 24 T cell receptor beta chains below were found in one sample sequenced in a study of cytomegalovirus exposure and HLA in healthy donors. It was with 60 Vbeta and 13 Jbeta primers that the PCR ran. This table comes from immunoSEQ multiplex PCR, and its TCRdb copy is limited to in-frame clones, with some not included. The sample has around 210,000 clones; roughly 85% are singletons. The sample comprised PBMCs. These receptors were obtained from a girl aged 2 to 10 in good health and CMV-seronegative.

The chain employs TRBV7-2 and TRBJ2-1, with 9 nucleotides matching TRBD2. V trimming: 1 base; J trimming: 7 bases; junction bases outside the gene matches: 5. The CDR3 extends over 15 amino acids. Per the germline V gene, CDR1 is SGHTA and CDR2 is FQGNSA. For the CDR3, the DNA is TGTGCCAGCAGCTTAGTCGCGGGGGGGCTGAATGAGCAGTTCTTC. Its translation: CASSLVAGGLNEQFF.

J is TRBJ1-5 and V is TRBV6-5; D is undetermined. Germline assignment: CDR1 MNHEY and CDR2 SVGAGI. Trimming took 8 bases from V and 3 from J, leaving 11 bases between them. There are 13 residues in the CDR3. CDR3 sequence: CASRNSPNQPQHF. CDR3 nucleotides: TGTGCCAGCCGGAACAGCCCCAATCAGCCCCAGCATTTT.

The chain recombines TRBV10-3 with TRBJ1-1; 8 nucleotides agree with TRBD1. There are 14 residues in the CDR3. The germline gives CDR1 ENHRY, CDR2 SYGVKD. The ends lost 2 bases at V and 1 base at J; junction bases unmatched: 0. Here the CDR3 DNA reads TGTGCCATCAGTGAGCAGGGGGCGAACACTGAAGCTTTCTTT. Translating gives CAISEQGANTEAFF.

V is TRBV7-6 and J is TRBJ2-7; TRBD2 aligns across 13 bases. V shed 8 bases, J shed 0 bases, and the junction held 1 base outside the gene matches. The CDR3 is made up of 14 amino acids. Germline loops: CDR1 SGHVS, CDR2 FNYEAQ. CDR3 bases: TGTGCCAGCGGGACTAGCGGGGCCTCCTACGAGCAGTACTTC. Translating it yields CASGTSGASYEQYF. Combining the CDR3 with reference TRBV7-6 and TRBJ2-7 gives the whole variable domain GAGVSQSPRYKVTKRGQDVALRCDPISGHVSLYWYRQALGQGPEFLTYFNYEAQQDKSGLPNDRFSAERPEGSISTLTIQRTEQRDSAMYRCASGTSGASYEQYFGPGTRLTVT.

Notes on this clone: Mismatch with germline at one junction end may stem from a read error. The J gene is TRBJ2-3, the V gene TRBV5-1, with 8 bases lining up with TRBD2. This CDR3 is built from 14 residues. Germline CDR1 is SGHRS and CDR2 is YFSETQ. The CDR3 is CASSTRTSKDTQYF. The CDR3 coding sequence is TGCGCCAGCAGCACACGGACTAGCAAAGATACGCAGTATTTT.

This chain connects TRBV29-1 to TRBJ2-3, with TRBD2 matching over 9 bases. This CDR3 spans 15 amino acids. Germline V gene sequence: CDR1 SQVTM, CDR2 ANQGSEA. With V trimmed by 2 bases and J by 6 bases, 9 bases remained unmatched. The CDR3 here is CSVELGGRASDTQYF. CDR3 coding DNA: TGCAGCGTTGAATTAGGCGGGAGGGCCTCGGATACGCAGTATTTT.

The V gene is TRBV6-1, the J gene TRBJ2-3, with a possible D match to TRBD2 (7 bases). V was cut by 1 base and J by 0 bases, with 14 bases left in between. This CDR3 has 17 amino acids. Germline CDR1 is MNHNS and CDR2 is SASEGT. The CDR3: CASSEGKGGDSTDTQYF. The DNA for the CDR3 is TGTGCCAGCAGTGAAGGGAAAGGGGGGGACAGCACAGATACGCAGTATTTT.

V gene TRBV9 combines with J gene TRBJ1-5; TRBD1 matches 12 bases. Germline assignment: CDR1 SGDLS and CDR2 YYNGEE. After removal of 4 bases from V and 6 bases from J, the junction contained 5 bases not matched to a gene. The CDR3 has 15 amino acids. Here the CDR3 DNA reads TGTGCCAGCAGCCAGGGACAGGGGGCTCCTCAGCCCCAGCATTTT. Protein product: CASSQGQGAPQPQHF.

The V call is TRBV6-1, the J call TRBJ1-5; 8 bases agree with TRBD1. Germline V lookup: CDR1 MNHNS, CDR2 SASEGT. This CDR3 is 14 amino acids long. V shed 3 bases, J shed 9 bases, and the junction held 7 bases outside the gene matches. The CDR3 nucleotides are TGTGCCAGCAGTGACCGACAGGGGCATATGCCCCAGCATTTT. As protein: CASSDRQGHMPQHF.

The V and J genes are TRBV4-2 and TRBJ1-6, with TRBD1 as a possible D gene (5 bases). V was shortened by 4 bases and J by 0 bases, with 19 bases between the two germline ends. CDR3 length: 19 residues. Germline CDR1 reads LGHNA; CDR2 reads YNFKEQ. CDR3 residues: CASSRGGLGASSYNSPLHF. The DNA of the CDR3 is TGTGCCAGCAGCCGGGGGGGTTTAGGGGCGAGCTCCTATAATTCACCCCTCCACTTT.

DNA for the CDR3: TGTGCCAGCAGCCAGCCGGGACTAGCGGACAGCTCCTACAATGAGCAGTTCTTC. As protein: CASSQPGLADSSYNEQFF. V is TRBV4-2 and J is TRBJ2-1; 11 bases align to TRBD2. V dropped 3 bases and J dropped 0; count of bases not matched to a gene: 7. Germline V CDR1 and CDR2: LGHNA, YNFKEQ. The CDR3 runs to 18 residues.

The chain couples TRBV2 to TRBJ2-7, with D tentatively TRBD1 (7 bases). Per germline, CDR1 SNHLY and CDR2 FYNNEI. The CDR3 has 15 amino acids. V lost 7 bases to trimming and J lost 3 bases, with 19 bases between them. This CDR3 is CASNFLRGAVYEQYF. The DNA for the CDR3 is TGTGCCAGCAACTTCCTCAGGGGGGCGGTCTACGAGCAGTACTTC.

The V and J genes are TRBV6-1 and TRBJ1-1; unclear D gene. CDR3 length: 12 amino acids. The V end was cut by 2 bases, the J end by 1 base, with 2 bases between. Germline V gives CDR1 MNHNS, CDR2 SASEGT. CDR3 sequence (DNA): TGTGCCAGCAGTGAACGGAACACTGAAGCTTTCTTT. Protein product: CASSERNTEAFF.

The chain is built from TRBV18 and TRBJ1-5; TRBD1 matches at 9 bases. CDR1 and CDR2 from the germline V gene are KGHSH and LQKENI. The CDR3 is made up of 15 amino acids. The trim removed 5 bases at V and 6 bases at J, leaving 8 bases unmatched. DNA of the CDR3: TGTGCCAGCTCAAAGGGACAGGGTTTCAGTCAGCCCCAGCATTTT. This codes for CASSKGQGFSQPQHF.

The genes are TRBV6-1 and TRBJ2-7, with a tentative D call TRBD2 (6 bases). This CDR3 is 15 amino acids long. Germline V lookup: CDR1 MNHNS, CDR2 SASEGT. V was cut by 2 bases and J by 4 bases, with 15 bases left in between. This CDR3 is CASSEFVGGTYEQYF. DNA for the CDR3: TGTGCCAGCAGTGAATTTGTTGGCGGGACTTACGAGCAGTACTTC.

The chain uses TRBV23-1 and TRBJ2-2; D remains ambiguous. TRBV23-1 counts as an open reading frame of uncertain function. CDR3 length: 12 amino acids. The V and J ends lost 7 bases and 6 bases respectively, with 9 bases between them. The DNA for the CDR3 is TGCGCCAGCACCGCAGGTTCCGGGGAGCTGTTTTTT. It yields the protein CASTAGSGELFF.

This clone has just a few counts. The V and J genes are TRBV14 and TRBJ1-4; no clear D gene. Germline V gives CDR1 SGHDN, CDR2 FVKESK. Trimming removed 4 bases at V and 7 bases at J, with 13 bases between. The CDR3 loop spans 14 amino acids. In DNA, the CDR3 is TGTGCCAGCAGCCCCCGCACAGTAGGTGAAAAACTGTTTTTT. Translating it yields CASSPRTVGEKLFF.

The CDR3 DNA is TGTGCCAGCAGCCAAGACGGGTATAGCAATCAGCCCCAGCATTTT. Translating it yields CASSQDGYSNQPQHF. The J gene is TRBJ1-5, the V gene TRBV4-2, with D unresolved. V was pared by 0 bases and J by 0 bases, with 6 bases between. CDR1 and CDR2 from the germline V gene are LGHNA and YNFKEQ. The CDR3 consists of 15 residues.

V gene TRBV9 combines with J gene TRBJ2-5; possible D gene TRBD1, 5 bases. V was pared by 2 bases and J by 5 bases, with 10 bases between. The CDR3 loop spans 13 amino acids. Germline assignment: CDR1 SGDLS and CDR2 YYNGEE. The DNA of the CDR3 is TGTGCCAGCAGCGTGATGGGGCAGGAGACCCAGTACTTC. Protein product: CASSVMGQETQYF.

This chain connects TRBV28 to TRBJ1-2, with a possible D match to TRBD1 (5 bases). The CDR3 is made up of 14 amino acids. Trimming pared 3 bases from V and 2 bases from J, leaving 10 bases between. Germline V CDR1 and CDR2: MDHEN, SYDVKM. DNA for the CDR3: TGTGCCAGCAGTTTGGGAGGGGCAAACTATGGCTACACCTTC. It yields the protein CASSLGGANYGYTF.

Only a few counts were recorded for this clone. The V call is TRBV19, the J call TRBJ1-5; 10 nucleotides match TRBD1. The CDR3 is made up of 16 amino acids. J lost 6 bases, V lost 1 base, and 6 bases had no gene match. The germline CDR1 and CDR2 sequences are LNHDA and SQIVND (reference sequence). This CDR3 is CASSIVGTGVRQPQHF. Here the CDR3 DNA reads TGTGCCAGTAGTATAGTTGGGACAGGGGTTCGTCAGCCCCAGCATTTT.

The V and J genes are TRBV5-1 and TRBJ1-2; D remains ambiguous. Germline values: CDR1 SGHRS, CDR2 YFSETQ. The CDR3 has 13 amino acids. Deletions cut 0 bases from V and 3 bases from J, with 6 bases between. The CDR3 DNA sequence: TGCGCCAGCAGCTTGGGCCCGGACTATGGCTACACCTTC. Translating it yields CASSLGPDYGYTF.

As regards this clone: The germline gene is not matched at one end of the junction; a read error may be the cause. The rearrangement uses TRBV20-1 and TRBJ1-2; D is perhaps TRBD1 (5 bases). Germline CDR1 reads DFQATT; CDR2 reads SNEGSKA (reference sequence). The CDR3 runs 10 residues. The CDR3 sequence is CSAGKPGPSF. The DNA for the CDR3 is TGCAGTGCCGGAAAACCAGGGCCCTCCTTC.

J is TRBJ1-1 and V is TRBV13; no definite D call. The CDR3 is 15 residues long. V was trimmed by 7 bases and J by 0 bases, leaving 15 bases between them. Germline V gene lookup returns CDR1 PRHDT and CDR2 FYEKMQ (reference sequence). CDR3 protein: CASNQGYSLNTEAFF. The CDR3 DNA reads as TGTGCCAGCAATCAAGGCTACAGCTTGAACACTGAAGCTTTCTTT.